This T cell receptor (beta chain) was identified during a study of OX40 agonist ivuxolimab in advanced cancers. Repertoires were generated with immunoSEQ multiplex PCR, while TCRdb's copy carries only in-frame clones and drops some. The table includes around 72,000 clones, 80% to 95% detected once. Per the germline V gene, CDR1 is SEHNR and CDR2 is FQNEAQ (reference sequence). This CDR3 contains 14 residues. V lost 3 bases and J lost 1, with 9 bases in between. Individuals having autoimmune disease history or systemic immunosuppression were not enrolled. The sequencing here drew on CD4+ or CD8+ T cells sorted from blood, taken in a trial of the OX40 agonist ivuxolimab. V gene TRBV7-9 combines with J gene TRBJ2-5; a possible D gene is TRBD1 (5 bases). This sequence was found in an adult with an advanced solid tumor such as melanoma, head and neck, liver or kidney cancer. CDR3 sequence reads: CASSFSGFQETQYF. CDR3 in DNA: TGTGCCAGCAGCTTTTCAGGGTTCCAAGAGACCCAGTACTTC.